Below are 7 T cell receptor beta chains sequenced from a single sample in a study of glioma-infiltrating T cells. TCR alpha and beta CDR3 regions were amplified from RNA using iRepertoire nested multiplex PCR. TCRdb recomputed calls from the multiplex PCR reads with MiXCR, one row per CDR3 protein. The sample records about 410,000 distinct CDR3 sequences, 41% being singletons. The sequenced sample consisted of glioma tissue, nonneoplastic brain tissue, or PBMCs (not recorded which). The receptors come from a human donor with low-grade glioma or glioblastoma, undergoing nonglioma brain surgery, or in good health (not recorded which).

As concerns this clonotype: A read error may be the cause here, since a much bigger clone is one base away. V gene TRBV18 combines with J gene TRBJ2-1; 8 bases match TRBD1. The CDR3 has 15 amino acids. The V gene's germline CDR1 is KGHSH and CDR2 LQKENI. The J segment lost 10 bases and the V segment lost 3 bases, leaving 11 bases of the junction unmatched. The CDR3 nucleotides read TGTGCCAGCTCACCGCGGACAGGGTCCTCCCACGAGCAGTTCTTC. It specifies CASSPRTGSSHEQFF.

This clonotype appeared a single time. The junction does not match germline at one end; this may be a read error. The chain joins TRBV4-1 to TRBJ1-2, with unresolved D. The germline V gene encodes CDR1 MGHRA and CDR2 YSYEKL. The CDR3 has 12 residues. DNA of the CDR3: TGCGCCGGCAGCCAGTATTCGGGCGGCTACACCTTC. This translates into CAGSQYSGGYTF.

The chain is built from TRBV7-2 and TRBJ2-1, with no clear D. The CDR3 sequence is 13 residues long. V lost 1 base and J lost 10, with 11 bases in between. Germline lookup yields CDR1 SGHTA and CDR2 FQGNSA. This CDR3 is CASSLDPYREQFF. As DNA, the CDR3 is TGTGCCAGCAGCTTAGATCCCTATAGAGAGCAGTTCTTC. The full variable domain, rest sourced from reference TRBV7-2 and TRBJ2-1, is GAGVSQSPSNKVTEKGKDVELRCDPISGHTALYWYRQSLGQGLEFLIYFQGNSAPDKSGLPSDRFSAERTGGSVSTLTIQRTQQEDSAVYLCASSLDPYREQFFGPGTRLTVL.

This clonotype was detected a few times. This chain connects TRBV28 to TRBJ2-7; D may be TRBD2 (5 bases). V shed 6 bases and J shed 3 bases, with 12 bases lying between them. This CDR3 is 13 amino acids long. Germline-derived CDR1 and CDR2 are MDHEN and SYDVKM. The CDR3 nucleotides are TGTGCCAGCAGGGGAGTGTCGGGCTACGAGCAGTACTTC. This encodes CASRGVSGYEQYF.

The genes are TRBV7-9 and TRBJ1-1; D may be TRBD1 (5 bases). This CDR3 comprises 12 residues. The germline V gene encodes CDR1 SEHNR and CDR2 FQNEAQ (reference sequence). V was shortened by 5 bases and J by 11 bases, with 15 bases between the two germline ends. CDR3 DNA: TGTGCCAGCAGCATCGACAGCCCGAGGGCTTTCTTT. It specifies CASSIDSPRAFF.

As for this clonotype: A much larger clone lies one base from this, so it may be a read error. The chain couples TRBV25-1 to TRBJ2-7; TRBD1 matches at 8 bases. CDR3 length equals 14 residues. Germline CDR1 is MGHDK and CDR2 is SYGVNS. V gave up 6 bases and J gave up 5 bases; unmatched junction bases: 9. CDR3 sequence reads: CASSIQGQAHEQYF. CDR3 in DNA: TGTGCCAGCAGCATACAGGGACAGGCCCACGAGCAGTACTTC.

The rearrangement uses TRBV18 and TRBJ2-7; TRBD1 agrees at 9 bases. V was clipped by 3 bases and J by 3 bases; unmatched bases: 6. Germline CDR1 is KGHSH and CDR2 is LQKENI. The CDR3 covers 15 residues. The CDR3 nucleotides read TGTGCCAGCTCACCGACGACAGGGGGTCTCTACGAGCAGTACTTC. Protein product: CASSPTTGGLYEQYF.